This T cell receptor beta chain is drawn from a study of somatic mutations in cytotoxic T cells in rheumatoid arthritis. Study background: Prior to any treatment and right after diagnosis, patient blood (about 28 ml EDTA) was drawn. The flow sorting of some V beta antibody-stained T-cell populations reached nearly 100% purity, and the sorted populations included V beta1+ cells sequenced for TCRB.

Remarks on this clone: Its cognate antigen is unknown.

V was trimmed by 6 bases and J by 3 bases, leaving 19 bases between them. The V gene's germline CDR1 is SGHRS and CDR2 YFSETQ. The CDR3 runs to 15 residues. Findings and limits, study-wide: An increase in CD8+ clonality with age was seen in rheumatoid arthritis patients but not in healthy controls.

The data were produced by immunoSEQ multiplex PCR, yet TCRdb's version contains in-frame clones alone and is incomplete. The table has tens of thousands of clones, roughly 80% seen once. The sequencing input was CD8+ T cells sorted from blood. This chain uses TRBV5-1 with TRBJ2-7; a possible D gene is TRBD2 (7 bases). The sequence derives from an adult with rheumatoid arthritis. CDR3 nucleotide sequence: TGCGCCAGCAAGAGAACGGGGGGCCCGAACTACGAGCAGTACTTC. Translating it yields CASKRTGGPNYEQYF.